Listed here are 30 T cell receptor beta chains from one sample, sequenced in a study of shared clonotypes between healthy human individuals. The protocol was immunoSEQ multiplex PCR, while the TCRdb copy is restricted to in-frame clones and leaves out a portion. The sample holds about 2.3 million clones; 85% to 95% are singletons and the top ten take around 0.38%. The sequenced material came from naive CD4+ T cells from PBMCs. The subset denotes: CD45RA+ positively selected. The origin of the receptors is a man between 18 and 29 years old in good health. Some clones in this sample may be carry-over from other donors' samples.

This sequence joins TRBV2 and TRBJ2-7; 7 bases fit TRBD2. V shed 5 bases and J 3 bases; nucleotides not matched to a gene: 10. CDR3 size: 15 residues. The V gene's germline CDR1 is SNHLY and CDR2 FYNNEI. The DNA of the CDR3 is TGTGCCAGCAGTCAGACTAGCCCGGCGGGCTACGAGCAGTACTTC. Its protein is CASSQTSPAGYEQYF.

CDR3 in DNA: TGTGCCAGCAGTTTAGCAGGGGGTGTGAGTGGCTACACCTTC. It yields the protein CASSLAGGVSGYTF. V is TRBV28 and J is TRBJ1-2; 7 nucleotides align to TRBD1. CDR3 size: 14 residues. The V gene's germline CDR1 is MDHEN and CDR2 SYDVKM. Trimming at V came to 2 bases and at J to 7 bases, leaving 7 bases not matched to a gene.

The chain joins TRBV7-9 to TRBJ2-1, with TRBD2 matching over 13 bases. CDR3 length: 16 residues. The germline V gene encodes CDR1 SEHNR and CDR2 FQNEAQ (reference sequence). V lost 4 bases and J lost 6; bases outside the gene matches: 6. The CDR3 region has the DNA TGTGCCAGCAGCTCCGGGACTAGCGGGGAGTCCAATGAGCAGTTCTTC. This codes for CASSSGTSGESNEQFF.

V usage is TRBV2 and J usage is TRBJ2-1, with D possibly TRBD1 on 6 matching bases. Trimming cost V 3 bases and J 0 bases, with 18 bases left between them. CDR1 and CDR2 from the germline V gene are SNHLY and FYNNEI. This CDR3 is 18 amino acids long. CDR3 sequence (DNA): TGTGCCAGCAGTGACAGGGGCCCCGGGCTTAGCTCCTACAATGAGCAGTTCTTC. Its translation is CASSDRGPGLSSYNEQFF.

This chain joins TRBV6-1 and TRBJ1-5; the D is unclear. V was shortened by 1 base and J by 6 bases, with 4 bases between the two germline ends. Looked up from germline, CDR1 is MNHNS and CDR2 is SASEGT. The CDR3 spans 12 residues. For the CDR3, the DNA is TGTGCCAGCAGTGAAGTCGTTCAGCCCCAGCATTTT. It translates to CASSEVVQPQHF.

This clone showed up just once. This chain connects TRBV5-1 to TRBJ2-1; 9 nucleotides line up with TRBD1. The CDR3 extends over 14 amino acids. From germline, CDR1 is SGHRS and CDR2 YFSETQ. Unmatched junction bases numbered 2, after V lost 1 base and J lost 6 bases. The CDR3 protein is CASSLTTGGNEQFF. CDR3 nucleotide sequence: TGCGCCAGCAGCTTGACGACAGGGGGCAATGAGCAGTTCTTC.

V is TRBV19 and J is TRBJ1-1; no clear D. The V end lost 1 base, the J end lost 11 bases, and 17 bases lay between the germline ends. CDR3 length: 14 residues. The germline CDR1 and CDR2 sequences are LNHDA and SQIVND (reference sequence). CDR3 sequence reads: CASSIVGRVAGAFF. The CDR3 DNA sequence: TGTGCCAGTAGTATAGTCGGAAGGGTCGCGGGCGCTTTCTTT.

V gene TRBV30 combines with J gene TRBJ2-5, with TRBD1 matching 10 bases. J gave up 7 bases and V 1 base, and 3 bases lay outside the gene matches. Germline CDR1 GTSNPN, CDR2 SVGIG (reference sequence). CDR3 length equals 13 residues. CDR3 sequence: CAWSGQGAGTQYF. The CDR3 nucleotides are TGTGCCTGGAGTGGACAGGGGGCGGGGACCCAGTACTTC. Drawing the rest from reference TRBV30 and TRBJ2-5, the complete variable domain is SQTIHQWPATLVQPVGSPLSLECTVEGTSNPNLYWYRQAAGRGLQLLFYSVGIGQISSEVPQNLSASRPQDRQFILSSKKLLLSDSGFYLCAWSGQGAGTQYFGPGTRLLVL.

The chain combines TRBV11-2 with TRBJ1-3; 7 bases agree with TRBD1. CDR1 and CDR2 (germline): SGHAT, FQNNGV. The CDR3 has 16 residues. The V and J ends lost 5 bases and 0 bases, in that order; junction bases with no gene match: 7. The CDR3 bases are TGTGCCAGCAGCCCTTACAGGGGAATCTCTGGAAACACCATATATTTT. It translates to CASSPYRGISGNTIYF. The variable domain in full, completed from reference TRBV11-2 and TRBJ1-3, reads EAGVAQSPRYKIIEKRQSVAFWCNPISGHATLYWYQQILGQGPKLLIQFQNNGVVDDSQLPKDRFSAERLKGVDSTLKIQPAKLEDSAVYLCASSPYRGISGNTIYFGEGSWLTVV.

The chain employs TRBV5-1 and TRBJ2-1; the D gene is possibly TRBD1 (5 bases). There are 14 residues in the CDR3. The germline gives CDR1 SGHRS, CDR2 YFSETQ. Trimming took 1 base from V and 8 from J, leaving 13 bases between them. CDR3 bases: TGCGCCAGCAGCTTGCGACAGACGGCGGATGAGCAGTTCTTC. Translating gives CASSLRQTADEQFF. Filled out from reference TRBV5-1 and TRBJ2-1, the complete variable domain reads KAGVTQTPRYLIKTRGQQVTLSCSPISGHRSVSWYQQTPGQGLQFLFEYFSETQRNKGNFPGRFSGRQFSNSRSEMNVSTLELGDSALYLCASSLRQTADEQFFGPGTRLTVL.

V is TRBV4-1 and J is TRBJ2-4; perhaps TRBD1 as D (6 bases). With 5 bases removed from V and 0 bases from J, the gap between germline ends came to 11 bases. CDR3 length: 15 residues. Germline CDR1 MGHRA, CDR2 YSYEKL. The DNA of the CDR3 is TGCGCCAGCAGCGGGACACTCCTAGCCAAAAACATTCAGTACTTC. Its translation is CASSGTLLAKNIQYF.

The rearrangement uses TRBV30 and TRBJ2-3; 7 bases are shared with TRBD1. There are 13 residues in the CDR3. Germline V gives CDR1 GTSNPN, CDR2 SVGIG (reference sequence). The J segment lost 6 bases and the V segment lost 7 bases, leaving 10 bases of the junction unmatched. The CDR3 DNA sequence: TGTGCCTCTCGGGACAGATCCTGGGATACGCAGTATTTT. Encoded protein: CASRDRSWDTQYF. The whole variable domain, filled in from reference TRBV30 and TRBJ2-3, reads SQTIHQWPATLVQPVGSPLSLECTVEGTSNPNLYWYRQAAGRGLQLLFYSVGIGQISSEVPQNLSASRPQDRQFILSSKKLLLSDSGFYLCASRDRSWDTQYFGPGTRLTVL.

The V call is TRBV19, the J call TRBJ2-7; D may be TRBD1 (5 bases). Per germline, CDR1 LNHDA and CDR2 SQIVND (reference sequence). The CDR3 totals 14 residues. The V gene lost 3 bases and the J gene lost 0 bases, with 9 bases spanning the gap. This CDR3 reads CASSIRAASYEQYF. The CDR3 DNA is TGTGCCAGTAGTATCAGGGCTGCCTCCTACGAGCAGTACTTC.

This clone was counted a single time. The chain couples TRBV20-1 to TRBJ2-5; 7 positions agree with TRBD1. Looked up from germline, CDR1 is DFQATT and CDR2 is SNEGSKA (reference sequence). Unmatched junction bases numbered 2, after V lost 6 bases and J lost 4 bases. CDR3 length: 11 amino acids. CDR3 in amino acids: CSAGTAETQYF. CDR3 DNA: TGCAGTGCCGGGACAGCAGAGACCCAGTACTTC.

CDR3 DNA sequence: TGTGCCAGCAGCCGTACCGGGCTCACGTCGGCCGCAGATACGCAGTATTTT. Encoded protein: CASSRTGLTSAADTQYF. The chain has TRBV5-4 and TRBJ2-3; no firm D call. The CDR3 is 17 amino acids. V was trimmed by 4 bases and J by 4 bases, leaving 22 bases between them. Looked up from germline, CDR1 is SGHNT and CDR2 is YYREEE (reference sequence).

A word on this clone: At the DNA level, this CDR3 is encoded by other sequences in the same sample as well. This chain joins TRBV5-1 and TRBJ2-2; TRBD2 matches at 11 bases. The CDR3 has 15 residues. The trim removed 4 bases at V and 6 bases at J, leaving 5 bases unmatched. Germline CDR1 SGHRS, CDR2 YFSETQ. Written as DNA, the CDR3 is TGCGCCAGCAGCCTAGGACTAGCGGGCGCCGGGGAGCTGTTTTTT. Residues: CASSLGLAGAGELFF.

The chain couples TRBV5-1 to TRBJ2-2; D gene uncertain. This CDR3 contains 12 residues. Per the germline V gene, CDR1 is SGHRS and CDR2 is YFSETQ. Trimming removed 0 bases from V and 8 bases from J, with 5 bases in between. CDR3 protein: CASSLVKGELFF. The DNA of the CDR3 is TGCGCCAGCAGCTTGGTTAAGGGGGAGCTGTTTTTT.

The J gene is TRBJ2-7, the V gene TRBV5-1, with 9 bases matching TRBD2. Looked up from germline, CDR1 is SGHRS and CDR2 is YFSETQ. Trimming removed 5 bases from V and 1 base from J; junction bases left unmatched: 4. The CDR3 runs 14 residues. The chain's CDR3 is CASRRLAGSYEQYF. The CDR3 DNA follows: TGCGCCAGCAGAAGGCTAGCGGGATCCTACGAGCAGTACTTC.

The V and J genes are TRBV28 and TRBJ2-3; perhaps TRBD2 as D (6 bases). The CDR3 spans 14 residues. V lost 5 bases to trimming and J lost 1 base, with 10 bases between them. CDR1 and CDR2 (germline): MDHEN, SYDVKM. The CDR3 sequence: CASSGGLRTDTQYF. Written as DNA, the CDR3 is TGTGCCAGCAGTGGGGGACTTCGCACAGATACGCAGTATTTT.

This chain uses TRBV30 with TRBJ2-1; TRBD2 aligns across 10 bases. Trimming took 2 bases from V and 10 from J; bases not matched to a gene: 8. CDR1 and CDR2 from the germline V gene are GTSNPN and SVGIG (reference sequence). The CDR3 is 14 amino acids. CDR3 sequence reads: CAWSLIPGLAEQFF. DNA of the CDR3: TGTGCCTGGAGTCTCATCCCGGGACTAGCGGAGCAGTTCTTC.

The genes are TRBV18 and TRBJ1-5; D uncertain. V was cut by 3 bases and J by 0 bases, with 9 bases left in between. This CDR3 has 15 amino acids. Germline-derived CDR1 and CDR2 are KGHSH and LQKENI. In DNA form, the CDR3 reads TGTGCCAGCTCACCGGCGGCGTTTAGCAATCAGCCCCAGCATTTT. Protein sequence: CASSPAAFSNQPQHF.

A remark on this clone: The sample contains more than one DNA sequence encoding this CDR3. The chain employs TRBV7-2 and TRBJ1-3; D not certain. V gave up 4 bases and J gave up 1 base, with 8 bases separating them. Germline assignment: CDR1 SGHTA and CDR2 FQGNSA. CDR3 length: 14 residues. In DNA, the CDR3 is TGTGCCAGCAGCTCTCAAGGATCTGGAAACACCATATATTTT. Amino acids: CASSSQGSGNTIYF.

This chain connects TRBV28 to TRBJ2-5, with a possible D match to TRBD2 (6 bases). With the DNA end fitting TRBJ2-7 better, the J assignment may be wrong. CDR1 is MDHEN, CDR2 SYDVKM, per germline. This CDR3 region has 14 residues. Here the CDR3 DNA reads TGTGCCAGCAGTCGGGAGCGGTACTCCTACGAGCAGTACTTC. As protein: CASSRERYSYEQYF.

Only a few counts were recorded for this clone. CDR3 amino acids: CSAHRGSYYTF. CDR3 coding DNA: TGCAGTGCTCACAGGGGATCCTACTACACCTTC. The chain links TRBV20-1 to TRBJ1-2; 7 positions agree with TRBD1. Per the germline V gene, CDR1 is DFQATT and CDR2 is SNEGSKA (reference sequence). J gave up 10 bases and V 5 bases, and 7 bases lay outside the gene matches. The CDR3 contains 11 residues.

CDR3 protein: CASSVGSGSTDTQYF. CDR3 bases: TGTGCCAGCAGCGTCGGTAGCGGGAGCACAGATACGCAGTATTTT. The genes are TRBV9 and TRBJ2-3; 7 bases are a match to TRBD2. There are 15 residues in the CDR3. Germline V lookup: CDR1 SGDLS, CDR2 YYNGEE. V dropped 2 bases and J dropped 0; count of bases not matched to a gene: 3.

The chain joins TRBV5-4 to TRBJ2-3, with 10 nucleotides matching TRBD1. Germline V gene sequence: CDR1 SGHNT, CDR2 YYREEE (reference sequence). V shed 4 bases and J 5 bases; nucleotides not matched to a gene: 7. The CDR3 has 15 amino acids. CDR3 residues: CASSPMTGGLDTQYF. Written as DNA, the CDR3 is TGTGCCAGCAGCCCCATGACAGGGGGCCTAGATACGCAGTATTTT.

Only one count was recorded for this clone. The chain combines TRBV7-8 with TRBJ2-5; D is possibly TRBD2 (6 bases). The CDR3 length is 14 residues. The ends were cut back, 2 bases at V and 4 bases at J, with 11 bases in the middle. In germline, CDR1 is SGHVS, CDR2 FQNEAQ. CDR3 loop: CASSLSGVGETQYF. The CDR3, as DNA: TGTGCCAGCAGCTTATCGGGGGTTGGAGAGACCCAGTACTTC.

J is TRBJ1-3 and V is TRBV4-3; weak D call: TRBD1 (5 bases). Trimming removed 0 bases from V and 0 bases from J, with 9 bases in between. The CDR3 sequence is 16 residues long. CDR1 LGHNA and CDR2 YSLEER come from the germline V gene. CDR3: CASSQDPGVSGNTIYF. For the CDR3, the DNA is TGCGCCAGCAGCCAAGATCCGGGGGTCTCTGGAAACACCATATATTTT.

In nucleotides, the CDR3 is TGTGCGACGGGACAGAGATTCTACGAGCAGTACTTC. This sequence encodes CATGQRFYEQYF. The chain joins TRBV28 to TRBJ2-7, with 7 bases lining up with TRBD1. This CDR3 contains 12 residues. Germline V gene sequence: CDR1 MDHEN, CDR2 SYDVKM. The variable domain in full, with the rest retrieved from reference TRBV28 and TRBJ2-7, is DVKVTQSSRYLVKRTGEKVFLECVQDMDHENMFWYRQDPGLGLRLIYFSYDVKMKEKGDIPEGYSVSREKKERFSLILESASTNQTSMYLCATGQRFYEQYFGPGTRLTVT.

V is TRBV5-1 and J is TRBJ2-4, with TRBD2 matching 11 bases. The CDR3 extends over 14 amino acids. V shed 4 bases and J 5 bases; nucleotides not matched to a gene: 2. Germline V gene sequence: CDR1 SGHRS, CDR2 YFSETQ. The CDR3 nucleotides are TGCGCCAGCAGCCAACTAGCGGGAGAAAACATTCAGTACTTC. Amino acids: CASSQLAGENIQYF.